This T cell receptor beta chain was recorded in a study of T cells in Graves' hyperthyroidism and ophthalmopathy. A remark on this clonotype: The antigen is undetermined. One end of the junction fails to match germline, which may point to a read error.

Authors of the study amplified TCR beta CDR3 regions from RNA transcripts. An initial round of RT-PCR targeting the TCR CDR3 relied on the HTBI primer set. TCRdb passed the multiplex PCR reads through MiXCR, listing each CDR3 protein once. The sample contains approximately 400,000 distinct CDR3 sequences, approximately 19% of which appear only once. In germline, CDR1 is MNHNS, CDR2 SASEGT. This CDR3 comprises 17 residues. Findings of the study overall: Most thyroid-expanded clonotypes above 0.001 were also found in blood.

Absent ophthalmopathy progression within 18 months defined stable Graves' hyperthyroidism. With a duration under 2 months, the hyperthyroidism was newly diagnosed in patients aged 18 to 65. The V call is TRBV6-1, the J call TRBJ2-4; 9 bases match TRBD2. The sequence derives from a young woman with Graves' hyperthyroidism. Specimen: blood. CDR3 in amino acids: CASSEWAGGPLQNIKYF. The CDR3 DNA reads as TGTGCCAGCAGTGAATGGGCGGGGGGGCCTCTCCAAAACATTAAGTACTTC.